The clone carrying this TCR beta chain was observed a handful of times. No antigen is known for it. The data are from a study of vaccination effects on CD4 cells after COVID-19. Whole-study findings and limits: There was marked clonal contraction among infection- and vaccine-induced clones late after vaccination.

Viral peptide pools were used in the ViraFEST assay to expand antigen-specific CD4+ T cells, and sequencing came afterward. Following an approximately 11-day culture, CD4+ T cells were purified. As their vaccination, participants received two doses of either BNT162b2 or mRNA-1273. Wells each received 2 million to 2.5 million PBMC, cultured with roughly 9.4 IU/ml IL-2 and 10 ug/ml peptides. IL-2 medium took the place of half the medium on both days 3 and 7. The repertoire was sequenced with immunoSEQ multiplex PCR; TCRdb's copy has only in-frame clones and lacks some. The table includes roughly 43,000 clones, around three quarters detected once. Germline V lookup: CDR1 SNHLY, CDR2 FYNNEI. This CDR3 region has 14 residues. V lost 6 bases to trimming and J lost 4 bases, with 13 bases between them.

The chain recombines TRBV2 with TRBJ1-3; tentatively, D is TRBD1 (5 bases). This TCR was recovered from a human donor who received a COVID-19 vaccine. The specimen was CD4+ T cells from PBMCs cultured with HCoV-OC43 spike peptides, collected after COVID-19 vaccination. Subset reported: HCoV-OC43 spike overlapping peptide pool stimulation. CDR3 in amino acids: CASRGTTTGNTIYF. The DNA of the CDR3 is TGTGCCAGCAGAGGGACGACGACAGGAAACACCATATATTTT.